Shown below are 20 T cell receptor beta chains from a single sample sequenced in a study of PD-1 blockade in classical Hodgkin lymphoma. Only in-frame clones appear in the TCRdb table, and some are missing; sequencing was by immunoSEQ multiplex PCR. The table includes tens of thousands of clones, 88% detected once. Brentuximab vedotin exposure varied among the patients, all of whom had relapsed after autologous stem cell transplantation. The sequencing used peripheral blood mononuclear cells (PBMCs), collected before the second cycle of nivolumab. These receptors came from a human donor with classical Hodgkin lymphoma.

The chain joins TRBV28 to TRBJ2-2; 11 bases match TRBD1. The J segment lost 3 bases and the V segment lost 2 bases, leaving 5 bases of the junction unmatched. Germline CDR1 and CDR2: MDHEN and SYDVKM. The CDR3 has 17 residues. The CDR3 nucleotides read TGTGCCAGCAGTTTAGCTGGACAGGGGGCCGACACCGGGGAGCTGTTTTTT. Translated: CASSLAGQGADTGELFF.

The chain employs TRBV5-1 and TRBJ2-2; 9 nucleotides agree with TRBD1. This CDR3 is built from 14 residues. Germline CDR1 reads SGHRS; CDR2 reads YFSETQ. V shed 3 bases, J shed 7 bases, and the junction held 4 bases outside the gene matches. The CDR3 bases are TGCGCCAGCAGCTGGGGACAGGGAGGCGGGGAGCTGTTTTTT. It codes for CASSWGQGGGELFF.

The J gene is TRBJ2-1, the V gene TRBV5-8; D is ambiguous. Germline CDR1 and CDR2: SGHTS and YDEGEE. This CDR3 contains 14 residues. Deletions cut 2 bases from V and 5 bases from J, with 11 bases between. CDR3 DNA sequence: TGTGCCAGCAGCTTCCTCGGACCCCACAATGAGCAGTTCTTC. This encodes CASSFLGPHNEQFF.

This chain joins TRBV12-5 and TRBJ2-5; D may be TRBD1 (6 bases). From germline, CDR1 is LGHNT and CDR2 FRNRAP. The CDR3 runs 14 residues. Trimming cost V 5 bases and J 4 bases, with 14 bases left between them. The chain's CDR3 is CASGGGWGLETQYF. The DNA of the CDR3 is TGTGCTAGTGGTGGGGGTTGGGGGCTAGAGACCCAGTACTTC.

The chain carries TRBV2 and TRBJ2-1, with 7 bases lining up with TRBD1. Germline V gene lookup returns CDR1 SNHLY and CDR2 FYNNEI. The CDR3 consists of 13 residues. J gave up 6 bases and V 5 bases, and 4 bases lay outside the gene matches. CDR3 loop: CASSPGQANEQFF. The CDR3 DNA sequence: TGTGCCAGCAGTCCTGGACAGGCCAATGAGCAGTTCTTC. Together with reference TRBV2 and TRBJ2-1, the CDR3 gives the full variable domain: EPEVTQTPSHQVTQMGQEVILRCVPISNHLYFYWYRQILGQKVEFLVSFYNNEISEKSEIFDDQFSVERPDGSNFTLKIRSTKLEDSAMYFCASSPGQANEQFFGPGTRLTVL.

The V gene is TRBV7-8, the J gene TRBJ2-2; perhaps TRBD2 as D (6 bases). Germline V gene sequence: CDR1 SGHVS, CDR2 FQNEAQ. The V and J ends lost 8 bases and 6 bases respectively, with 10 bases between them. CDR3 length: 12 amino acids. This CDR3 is CASRGAAGELFF. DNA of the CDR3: TGTGCCAGCCGCGGGGCAGCCGGGGAGCTGTTTTTT.

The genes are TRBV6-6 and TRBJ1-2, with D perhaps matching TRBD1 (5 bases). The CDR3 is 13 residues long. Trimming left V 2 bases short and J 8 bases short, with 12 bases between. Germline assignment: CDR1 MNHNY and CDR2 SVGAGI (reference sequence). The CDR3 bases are TGTGCCAGCAGTTACGATCCAGGGTGGGGCTACACCTTC. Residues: CASSYDPGWGYTF.

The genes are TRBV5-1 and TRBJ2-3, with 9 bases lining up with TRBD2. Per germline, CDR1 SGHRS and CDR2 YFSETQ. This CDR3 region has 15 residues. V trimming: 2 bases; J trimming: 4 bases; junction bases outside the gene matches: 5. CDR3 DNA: TGCGCCAGCAGCTTACGCGGGACTAGCTCAGATACGCAGTATTTT. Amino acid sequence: CASSLRGTSSDTQYF.

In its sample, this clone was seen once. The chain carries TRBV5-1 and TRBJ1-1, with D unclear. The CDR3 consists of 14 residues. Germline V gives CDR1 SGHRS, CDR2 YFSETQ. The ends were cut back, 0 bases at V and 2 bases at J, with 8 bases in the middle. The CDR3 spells CASSLGVQNTEAFF. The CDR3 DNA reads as TGCGCCAGCAGCTTGGGGGTCCAAAACACTGAAGCTTTCTTT.

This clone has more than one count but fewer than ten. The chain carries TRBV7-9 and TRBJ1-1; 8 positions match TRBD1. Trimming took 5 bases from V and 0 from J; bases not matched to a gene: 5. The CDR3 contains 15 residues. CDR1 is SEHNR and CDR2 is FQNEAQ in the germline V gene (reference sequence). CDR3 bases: TGTGCCAGCAGCCCAGGGGGCCTAATGAACACTGAAGCTTTCTTT. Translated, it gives CASSPGGLMNTEAFF. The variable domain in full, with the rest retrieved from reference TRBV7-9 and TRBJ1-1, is DTGVSQNPRHKITKRGQNVTFRCDPISEHNRLYWYRQTLGQGPEFLTYFQNEAQLEKSRLLSDRFSAERPKGSFSTLEIQRTEQGDSAMYLCASSPGGLMNTEAFFGQGTRLTVV.

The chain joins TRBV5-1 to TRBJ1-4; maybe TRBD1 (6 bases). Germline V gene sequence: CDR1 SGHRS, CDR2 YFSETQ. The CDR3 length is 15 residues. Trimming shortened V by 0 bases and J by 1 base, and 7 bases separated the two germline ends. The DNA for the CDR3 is TGCGCCAGCAGCTTGGAAGGGGGAACTAATGAAAAACTGTTTTTT. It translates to CASSLEGGTNEKLFF.

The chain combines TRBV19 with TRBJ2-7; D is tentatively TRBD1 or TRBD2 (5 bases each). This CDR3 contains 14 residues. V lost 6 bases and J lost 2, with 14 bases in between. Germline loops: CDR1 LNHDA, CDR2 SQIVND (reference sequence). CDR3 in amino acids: CASRWGFGAYEQYF. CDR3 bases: TGTGCCAGTAGATGGGGGTTCGGAGCCTACGAGCAGTACTTC.

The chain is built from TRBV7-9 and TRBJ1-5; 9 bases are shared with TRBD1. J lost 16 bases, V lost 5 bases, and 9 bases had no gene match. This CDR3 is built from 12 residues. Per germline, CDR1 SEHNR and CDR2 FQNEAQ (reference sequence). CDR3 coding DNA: TGTGCCAGCAGCCCTTCGGACAGGGGTGTACATTTT. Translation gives CASSPSDRGVHF.

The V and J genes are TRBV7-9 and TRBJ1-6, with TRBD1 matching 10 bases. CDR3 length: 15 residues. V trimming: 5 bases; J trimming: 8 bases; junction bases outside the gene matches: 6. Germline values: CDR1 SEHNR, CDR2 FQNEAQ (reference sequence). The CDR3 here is CASSRQGAIDSPLHF. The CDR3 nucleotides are TGTGCCAGCAGCAGACAGGGGGCAATCGATTCACCCCTCCACTTT.

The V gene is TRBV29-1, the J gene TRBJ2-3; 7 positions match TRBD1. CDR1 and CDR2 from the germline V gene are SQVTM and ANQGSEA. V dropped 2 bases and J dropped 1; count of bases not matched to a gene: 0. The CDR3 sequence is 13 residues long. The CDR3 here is CSVEQGGTDTQYF. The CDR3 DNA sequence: TGCAGCGTTGAACAGGGGGGCACAGATACGCAGTATTTT.

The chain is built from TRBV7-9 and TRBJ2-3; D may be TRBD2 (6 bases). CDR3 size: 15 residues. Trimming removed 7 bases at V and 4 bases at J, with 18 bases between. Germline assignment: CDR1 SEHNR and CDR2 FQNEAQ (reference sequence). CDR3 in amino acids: CASILAGRGSDTQYF. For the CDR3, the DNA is TGTGCCAGCATCCTTGCGGGGCGAGGTTCAGATACGCAGTATTTT.

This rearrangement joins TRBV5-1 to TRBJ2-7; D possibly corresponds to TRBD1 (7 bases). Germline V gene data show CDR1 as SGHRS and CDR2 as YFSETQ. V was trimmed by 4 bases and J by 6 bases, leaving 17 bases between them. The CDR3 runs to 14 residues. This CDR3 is CASSPGRGAGEQYF. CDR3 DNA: TGCGCCAGCAGCCCCGGCAGGGGGGCCGGCGAGCAGTACTTC. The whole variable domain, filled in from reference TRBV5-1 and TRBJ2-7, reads KAGVTQTPRYLIKTRGQQVTLSCSPISGHRSVSWYQQTPGQGLQFLFEYFSETQRNKGNFPGRFSGRQFSNSRSEMNVSTLELGDSALYLCASSPGRGAGEQYFGPGTRLTVT.

Here the CDR3 reads CASSYISSGANVLTF. In nucleotides, the CDR3 is TGTGCCAGCAGTTACATCAGCTCTGGGGCCAACGTCCTGACTTTC. The chain has TRBV6-6 and TRBJ2-6; D ambiguous. The CDR3 is made up of 15 amino acids. V lost 2 bases and J 0 bases, leaving 5 bases between the germline ends. Germline V gene sequence: CDR1 MNHNY, CDR2 SVGAGI (reference sequence).

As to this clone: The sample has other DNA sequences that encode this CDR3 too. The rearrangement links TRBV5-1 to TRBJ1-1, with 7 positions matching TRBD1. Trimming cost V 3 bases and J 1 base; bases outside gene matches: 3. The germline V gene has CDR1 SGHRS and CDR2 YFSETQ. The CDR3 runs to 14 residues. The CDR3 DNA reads TGCGCCAGCAGCTCGCAGGGGGGGAACACTGAAGCTTTCTTT. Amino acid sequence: CASSSQGGNTEAFF. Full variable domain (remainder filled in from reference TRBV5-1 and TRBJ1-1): KAGVTQTPRYLIKTRGQQVTLSCSPISGHRSVSWYQQTPGQGLQFLFEYFSETQRNKGNFPGRFSGRQFSNSRSEMNVSTLELGDSALYLCASSSQGGNTEAFFGQGTRLTVV.

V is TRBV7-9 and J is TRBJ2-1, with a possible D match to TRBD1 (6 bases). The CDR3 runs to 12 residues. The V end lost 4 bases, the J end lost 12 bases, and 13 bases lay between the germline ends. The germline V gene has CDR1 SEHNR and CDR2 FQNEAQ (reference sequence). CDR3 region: CASSSGDFGQFF. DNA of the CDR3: TGTGCCAGCAGCTCAGGGGATTTCGGGCAGTTCTTC.